Following are 5 T cell receptor beta chains from one sample sequenced in a study of control samples from healthy donors and cancer patients. TCRdb keeps only in-frame clones here, not all; method: immunoSEQ multiplex PCR. The sample carries around 130,000 clones, about 95% recorded once. What was sequenced was blood. The receptors stem from a man aged 30 to 45 in good health.

V and J are TRBV9 and TRBJ1-1; D ambiguous. Per germline, CDR1 SGDLS and CDR2 YYNGEE. Trimming pared 4 bases from V and 0 bases from J, leaving 10 bases between. This CDR3 has 14 amino acids. The CDR3 loop reads CASSPNSLNTEAFF. CDR3 DNA: TGTGCCAGCAGCCCGAACAGTCTGAACACTGAAGCTTTCTTT. Complete variable domain (other parts from reference TRBV9 and TRBJ1-1): DSGVTQTPKHLITATGQRVTLRCSPRSGDLSVYWYQQSLDQGLQFLIQYYNGEERAKGNILERFSAQQFPDLHSELNLSSLELGDSALYFCASSPNSLNTEAFFGQGTRLTVV.

This sequence joins TRBV10-3 and TRBJ2-7; D call uncertain. The CDR3 has 13 amino acids. Germline CDR1 ENHRY, CDR2 SYGVKD. Trimming removed 6 bases at V and 2 bases at J, with 11 bases between. CDR3 DNA: TGTGCCATCAGGGATGGGCCGGCCTACGAGCAGTACTTC. Translated: CAIRDGPAYEQYF.

The chain has TRBV2 and TRBJ2-3; weak D call: TRBD2 (5 bases). CDR1 is SNHLY and CDR2 is FYNNEI in the germline V gene. Trimming shortened V by 7 bases and J by 10 bases, and 9 bases separated the two germline ends. The CDR3 sequence is 10 residues long. CDR3: CASTSMAQYF. The CDR3 DNA reads TGTGCCAGCACTAGCATGGCGCAGTATTTT.

The chain couples TRBV5-1 to TRBJ2-3; TRBD2 aligns across 9 bases. CDR1 and CDR2 (germline): SGHRS, YFSETQ. CDR3 length: 17 amino acids. The ends lost 3 bases at V and 0 bases at J; junction bases unmatched: 8. The CDR3 loop reads CASSWGTSRGSTDTQYF. CDR3 DNA sequence: TGCGCCAGCAGCTGGGGGACTAGCAGGGGAAGCACAGATACGCAGTATTTT.

Only one count was recorded for this clone. This chain links TRBV15 with TRBJ1-5; no firm D call. Trimming pared 3 bases from V and 1 base from J, leaving 10 bases between. The CDR3 has 15 residues. The germline gives CDR1 LNHNV, CDR2 YYDKDF (reference sequence). Here the CDR3 DNA reads TGTGCCACCAGCAGGGCCGATAGAAGCAATCAGCCCCAGCATTTT. This translates into CATSRADRSNQPQHF.